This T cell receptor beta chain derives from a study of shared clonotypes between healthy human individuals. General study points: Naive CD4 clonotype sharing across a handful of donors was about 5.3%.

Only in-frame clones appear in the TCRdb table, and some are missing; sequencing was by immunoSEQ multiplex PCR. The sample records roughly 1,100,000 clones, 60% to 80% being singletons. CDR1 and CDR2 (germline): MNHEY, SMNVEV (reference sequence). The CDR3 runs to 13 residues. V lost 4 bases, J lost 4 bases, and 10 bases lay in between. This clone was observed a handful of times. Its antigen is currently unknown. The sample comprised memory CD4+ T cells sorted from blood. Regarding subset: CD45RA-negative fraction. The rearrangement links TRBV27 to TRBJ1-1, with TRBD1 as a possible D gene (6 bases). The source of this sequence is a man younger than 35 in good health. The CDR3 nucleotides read TGTGCCAGCAGTTACGGACAGAGCACTGAAGCTTTCTTT. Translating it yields CASSYGQSTEAFF.